The clone carrying this T cell receptor beta chain showed up just a few times. Its target is unknown. Primers for the PCR totalled 60 Vbeta and 13 Jbeta. Clones were read by immunoSEQ multiplex PCR, and TCRdb kept only the in-frame ones, dropping some. The data contain tens of thousands of clones, about two thirds of them seen just once; the ten biggest clones take up 8.2%. The data derive from a study of cytomegalovirus exposure and HLA in healthy donors. Findings of the study overall: In a later analysis, at a false discovery rate of 0.05, under 20,000 TCR beta sequences matched HLA alleles.

The CDR3 has 16 residues. Germline CDR1 is SGHNT and CDR2 is YENEEA. Trimming stripped 5 bases from V and 3 bases from J, with 16 bases between. The V and J genes are TRBV11-3 and TRBJ2-2; D ambiguous. The TCR comes from a man aged 55 to 70 in good health and CMV-seronegative. Sample: PBMCs. CDR3 in DNA: TGTGCCAGCAGCGAACGACAAGGTCTGGACACCGGGGAGCTGTTTTTT. Translation gives CASSERQGLDTGELFF.